The 25 T cell receptor beta chains below all came from one sample that was sequenced in a study of blood T cell repertoires in COVID-19. The method was immunoSEQ multiplex PCR; TCRdb's version includes in-frame clones alone and lacks a portion of them. This table has about 78,000 clones, roughly 84% appearing once. The sample was peripheral blood. These receptors originate from a man over 45 with acute or convalescent COVID-19.

This clone was counted once. V is TRBV7-9 and J is TRBJ1-2; 11 nucleotides match TRBD1. J was trimmed by 7 bases and V by 4 bases; bases with no gene match: 5. The CDR3 is made up of 14 amino acids. Germline V gives CDR1 SEHNR, CDR2 FQNEAQ (reference sequence). CDR3 nucleotides: TGTGCCAGCAGCTCAGGACAGGGGGCTGCTGGCTACACCTTC. Its translation: CASSSGQGAAGYTF.

The chain uses TRBV15 and TRBJ2-6; 12 bases are shared with TRBD1. This CDR3 is 17 amino acids long. Germline V CDR1 and CDR2: LNHNV, YYDKDF (reference sequence). V gave up 5 bases and J gave up 4 bases; unmatched junction bases: 6. The CDR3 region is CATSGRDRGPGANVLTF. The DNA of the CDR3 is TGTGCCACCAGCGGCCGGGACAGGGGGCCAGGGGCCAACGTCCTGACTTTC. Together with reference TRBV15 and TRBJ2-6, the CDR3 gives the full variable domain: DAMVIQNPRYQVTQFGKPVTLSCSQTLNHNVMYWYQQKSSQAPKLLFHYYDKDFNNEADTPDNFQSRRPNTSFCFLDIRSPGLGDTAMYLCATSGRDRGPGANVLTFGAGSRLTVL.

In this sample, this clone turned up once. The chain employs TRBV6-5 and TRBJ1-2; 7 nucleotides match TRBD1. The CDR3 runs 13 residues. Germline CDR1 MNHEY, CDR2 SVGAGI. With V trimmed by 5 bases and J by 7 bases, 7 bases remained unmatched. The CDR3, as DNA: TGTGCCAGCAGTCACGTGAACAGGGGTGGCTACACCTTC. The encoded protein is CASSHVNRGGYTF.

V gene TRBV19 combines with J gene TRBJ1-2; 8 bases are a match to TRBD1. This CDR3 spans 15 amino acids. Per germline, CDR1 LNHDA and CDR2 SQIVND (reference sequence). Trimming cost V 4 bases and J 4 bases; bases outside gene matches: 8. This chain's CDR3 is CASSTLTGVGYGYTF. The CDR3 nucleotides read TGTGCCAGTAGTACTCTGACAGGGGTCGGCTATGGCTACACCTTC.

V and J are TRBV6-6 and TRBJ1-2, with 7 bases lining up with TRBD1. This CDR3 has 13 residues. The V segment lost 7 bases and the J segment 3 bases; nucleotides outside the gene matches: 5. Germline lookup yields CDR1 MNHNY and CDR2 SVGAGI (reference sequence). The chain's CDR3 is CASKQGTHYGYTF. DNA for the CDR3: TGTGCCAGCAAACAGGGGACGCACTATGGCTACACCTTC.

V and J are TRBV21-1 and TRBJ1-2; the table assigns TRBD1, which was not confirmed against the DNA. TRBV21-1 is termed a pseudogene. The CDR3 is 14 residues long. The DNA for the CDR3 is TGTGCCAGCAGCAAACCACGGCAGGGCTGCGGCTACACCTTC. Its translation is CASSKPRQGCGYTF.

V is TRBV5-1 and J is TRBJ2-7, with a weak D call TRBD2 (6 bases). Trimming left V 1 base short and J 3 bases short, with 11 bases between. Germline values: CDR1 SGHRS, CDR2 YFSETQ. This CDR3 contains 14 residues. Here the CDR3 reads CASSLRAGLYEQYF. The CDR3 coding sequence is TGCGCCAGCAGCTTGCGGGCGGGGCTCTACGAGCAGTACTTC.

This clone was detected only once. The CDR3 protein is CASSLDSFYGEQFF. The CDR3 DNA sequence: TGCGCCAGCAGCTTGGATAGTTTCTATGGTGAGCAGTTCTTC. This chain uses TRBV5-1 with TRBJ2-1; D remains unclear. The V gene's germline CDR1 is SGHRS and CDR2 YFSETQ. The CDR3 consists of 14 residues. V was cut by 0 bases and J by 9 bases, with 13 bases left in between.

The chain uses TRBV14 and TRBJ2-3; D uncertain. Germline-derived CDR1 and CDR2 are SGHDN and FVKESK. The CDR3 consists of 13 residues. V dropped 4 bases and J dropped 2 bases, with 7 bases sitting between them. The chain's CDR3 is CASSRALTDTQYF. CDR3 nucleotides: TGTGCCAGCAGCCGCGCTCTCACAGATACGCAGTATTTT.

V and J are TRBV9 and TRBJ1-4, with 8 bases identical to TRBD1. CDR1 is SGDLS and CDR2 is YYNGEE in the germline V gene. After removal of 4 bases from V and 1 base from J, the junction contained 6 bases not matched to a gene. This CDR3 region has 16 residues. CDR3 bases: TGTGCCAGCAGCCCCGCCGGACAGGGAACTAATGAAAAACTGTTTTTT. Translation: CASSPAGQGTNEKLFF.

The V and J genes are TRBV7-8 and TRBJ1-5; 10 bases are a match to TRBD1. This CDR3 has 17 residues. The junction had 8 bases not matched to a gene; V was cut back by 1 base and J by 5 bases. Per germline, CDR1 SGHVS and CDR2 FQNEAQ. In DNA form, the CDR3 reads TGTGCCAGCAGCTTAGATTCTCAGGGACAGGGGTATCAGCCCCAGCATTTT. This encodes CASSLDSQGQGYQPQHF.

The chain is built from TRBV4-1 and TRBJ1-5; D may be TRBD1 (6 bases). The CDR3 is made up of 14 amino acids. The germline gives CDR1 MGHRA, CDR2 YSYEKL. V dropped 5 bases and J dropped 4 bases, with 12 bases sitting between them. The CDR3: CASSKDSWNQPQHF. The CDR3 nucleotides are TGCGCCAGCAGCAAGGACAGTTGGAATCAGCCCCAGCATTTT.

This rearrangement joins TRBV6-2 or TRBV6-3 to TRBJ2-4, with 11 bases matching TRBD2. The trim removed 5 bases at V and 1 base at J, leaving 7 bases unmatched. The CDR3 has 17 residues. Germline lookup yields CDR1 MNHEY and CDR2 SVGEGT. The CDR3 reads CASSDTWTSGAKNIQYF. In DNA form, the CDR3 reads TGTGCCAGCAGTGACACATGGACTAGCGGGGCCAAAAACATTCAGTACTTC.

This clone was detected only once. V and J are TRBV18 and TRBJ1-6; 7 positions agree with TRBD1. Germline V gene data show CDR1 as KGHSH and CDR2 as LQKENI. The CDR3 loop spans 14 amino acids. Germline trimming cut 5 bases from V and 7 bases from J; bases unmatched to any gene: 5. The CDR3 sequence is CASSWDRINSPLHF. CDR3 in DNA: TGTGCCAGCTCATGGGACAGAATAAATTCACCCCTCCACTTT.

This clone was counted only a few times. The CDR3 coding sequence is TGTGCCAGCAGCTCCGGGACAGGGGGTCTCTATGGCTACACCTTC. Translation: CASSSGTGGLYGYTF. The chain joins TRBV5-4 to TRBJ1-2; 11 bases line up with TRBD1. The CDR3 runs 15 residues. J was trimmed by 4 bases and V by 3 bases; bases with no gene match: 5. Germline assignment: CDR1 SGHNT and CDR2 YYREEE (reference sequence).

V is TRBV6-2 or TRBV6-3 and J is TRBJ1-5; D uncertain. This CDR3 is 15 amino acids long. The germline V gene encodes CDR1 MNHEY and CDR2 SVGEGT. The V gene lost 2 bases and the J gene lost 0 bases, with 8 bases spanning the gap. The CDR3 protein is CASSYIQSSNQPQHF. Here the CDR3 DNA reads TGTGCCAGCAGTTACATCCAGTCTAGCAATCAGCCCCAGCATTTT.

V usage is TRBV30 and J usage is TRBJ2-5, with a possible D match to TRBD2 (5 bases). V lost 4 bases to trimming and J lost 0 bases, with 9 bases between them. The CDR3 is made up of 13 amino acids. Germline V lookup: CDR1 GTSNPN, CDR2 SVGIG (reference sequence). CDR3 sequence reads: CAWMLANQETQYF. CDR3 bases: TGTGCCTGGATGTTAGCGAACCAAGAGACCCAGTACTTC. The whole variable domain, filled in from reference TRBV30 and TRBJ2-5, reads SQTIHQWPATLVQPVGSPLSLECTVEGTSNPNLYWYRQAAGRGLQLLFYSVGIGQISSEVPQNLSASRPQDRQFILSSKKLLLSDSGFYLCAWMLANQETQYFGPGTRLLVL.

This clone was counted a few times. This sequence joins TRBV10-3 and TRBJ1-4, with TRBD1 as a possible D gene (6 bases). V lost 6 bases, J lost 5 bases, and 16 bases lay in between. CDR1 is ENHRY, CDR2 SYGVKD, per germline. CDR3 size: 15 residues. This CDR3 is CAIRADGTPNEKLFF. CDR3 sequence (DNA): TGTGCCATCAGGGCCGACGGGACACCGAATGAAAAACTGTTTTTT.

This clone was detected once. V gene TRBV28 combines with J gene TRBJ1-1; 12 nucleotides line up with TRBD1. From germline, CDR1 is MDHEN and CDR2 SYDVKM. CDR3 length: 15 amino acids. V was pared by 6 bases and J by 3 bases, with 5 bases of the junction left unmatched. Here the CDR3 DNA reads TGTGCCAGCAGGGGGACAGGGGGCGCGCACACTGAAGCTTTCTTT. Its protein is CASRGTGGAHTEAFF.

In its sample, this clone was seen a few times. The V and J genes are TRBV27 and TRBJ1-1; D remains ambiguous. Trimming cost V 5 bases and J 3 bases, with 13 bases left between them. The CDR3 consists of 14 residues. The germline V gene encodes CDR1 MNHEY and CDR2 SMNVEV (reference sequence). CDR3 bases: TGTGCCAGCAGTCCCGCGGGGATATACACTGAAGCTTTCTTT. Encoded protein: CASSPAGIYTEAFF.

The chain couples TRBV18 to TRBJ2-1; TRBD1 is a possible D gene (5 bases). Trimming cost V 4 bases and J 6 bases, with 13 bases left between them. The CDR3 runs to 14 residues. Germline lookup yields CDR1 KGHSH and CDR2 LQKENI. The CDR3 bases are TGTGCCAGCTCACGGGGCTCCCCCTCCAATGAGCAGTTCTTC. It translates to CASSRGSPSNEQFF.

The J gene is TRBJ1-5, the V gene TRBV7-2; D gene unclear. Trimming shortened V by 5 bases and J by 3 bases, and 8 bases separated the two germline ends. The CDR3 contains 13 residues. In germline, CDR1 is SGHTA, CDR2 FQGNSA. The CDR3 DNA sequence: TGTGCCAGCAGCCGACACAACAATCAGCCCCAGCATTTT. This codes for CASSRHNNQPQHF.

The chain links TRBV5-1 to TRBJ2-3; a weak D match, TRBD2 (5 bases). The V end lost 4 bases, the J end lost 3 bases, and 18 bases lay between the germline ends. This CDR3 is 16 amino acids long. Germline CDR1 and CDR2: SGHRS and YFSETQ. The CDR3 spells CASSAGVTRLTDTQYF. CDR3 nucleotides: TGCGCCAGCAGCGCCGGGGTTACTAGGCTGACAGATACGCAGTATTTT.

J is TRBJ2-5 and V is TRBV5-1, with D tentatively TRBD1 (6 bases). The ends were cut back, 0 bases at V and 4 bases at J, with 10 bases in the middle. The CDR3 loop spans 14 amino acids. Per the germline V gene, CDR1 is SGHRS and CDR2 is YFSETQ. The CDR3: CASSLETRGETQYF. The CDR3 DNA is TGCGCCAGCAGCTTGGAGACCAGGGGAGAGACCCAGTACTTC. Combining the CDR3 with reference TRBV5-1 and TRBJ2-5 gives the whole variable domain KAGVTQTPRYLIKTRGQQVTLSCSPISGHRSVSWYQQTPGQGLQFLFEYFSETQRNKGNFPGRFSGRQFSNSRSEMNVSTLELGDSALYLCASSLETRGETQYFGPGTRLLVL.

The genes are TRBV12-3 or TRBV12-4 and TRBJ2-7, with TRBD1 matching over 8 bases. V dropped 6 bases and J dropped 13; count of bases not matched to a gene: 8. This CDR3 spans 11 amino acids. This CDR3 reads CASSSRDRLYF. The CDR3 DNA reads TGTGCCAGCAGCTCCCGGGACAGGCTATACTTC.